This T cell receptor beta chain was recorded in a study of cytomegalovirus exposure and HLA in healthy donors. Germline V lookup: CDR1 SGHVS, CDR2 FQNEAQ. The CDR3 has 15 amino acids. Deletions cut 4 bases from V and 9 bases from J, with 22 bases between. The PCR used 60 Vbeta and 13 Jbeta primers. Here immunoSEQ multiplex PCR was the method, and the copy in TCRdb shows in-frame clones only, minus some. The profile shows over 90,000 clones, 73% of them singletons. The sequenced material came from PBMCs. This receptor was obtained from a man aged 35-49 years in good health and CMV-seronegative. The V and J genes are TRBV7-8 and TRBJ2-7, with a tentative D call TRBD1 (6 bases). DNA of the CDR3: TGTGCCAGCAGCTACCCACTCCAGGGGTACGGGGCGCAGTACTTC. It encodes CASSYPLQGYGAQYF.